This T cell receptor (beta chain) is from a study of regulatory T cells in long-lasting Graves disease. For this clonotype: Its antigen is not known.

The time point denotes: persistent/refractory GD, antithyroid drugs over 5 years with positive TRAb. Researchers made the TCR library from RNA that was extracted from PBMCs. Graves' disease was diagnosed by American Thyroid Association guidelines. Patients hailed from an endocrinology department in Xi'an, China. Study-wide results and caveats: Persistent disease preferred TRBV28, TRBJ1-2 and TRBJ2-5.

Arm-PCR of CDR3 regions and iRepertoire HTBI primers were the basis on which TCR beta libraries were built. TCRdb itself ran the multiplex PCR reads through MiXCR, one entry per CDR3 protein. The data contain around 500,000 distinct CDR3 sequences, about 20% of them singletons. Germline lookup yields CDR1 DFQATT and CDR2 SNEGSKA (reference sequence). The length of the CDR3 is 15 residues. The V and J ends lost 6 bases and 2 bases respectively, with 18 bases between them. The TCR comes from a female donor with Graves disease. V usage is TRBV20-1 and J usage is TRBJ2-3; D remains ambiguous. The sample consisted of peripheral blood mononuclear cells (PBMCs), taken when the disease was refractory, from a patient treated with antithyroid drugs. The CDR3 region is CSAMRYAIDTDTQYF. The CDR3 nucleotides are TGCAGTGCCATGCGATACGCTATTGACACAGATACGCAGTATTTT.